Shown below are 13 T cell receptor beta chains from a single sample sequenced in a study of CD8 T cells in Susac syndrome (dated by TCRdb to between 2018 and 2021). The library was built by means of the immunoSEQ multiplex PCR assay. RNA was extracted using the RNeasy kit, and roughly 0.5 to 1 ug of the RNA was reverse transcribed with random hexamers. TCRdb reworked the public reads: Q25 trimming with fastp, MiXCR clone assembly, productive beta chains retained. Rows are unified per CDR3 protein, each entry keeping the most common DNA and genes. A total of 120,000 to 150,000 distinct CDR3 sequences appear in this sample, roughly 94% of them only once. The ten largest clones take up 0.075% to 0.1% of the sample. Sequencing was carried out using CD4+ T cells from PBMCs. Receptors originate from a human donor in good health.

This chain uses TRBV20-1 with TRBJ2-3; D perhaps matches TRBD2 (5 bases). Trimming cost V 3 bases and J 4 bases, with 11 bases left between them. The CDR3 sequence is 13 residues long. Germline assignment: CDR1 DFQATT and CDR2 SNEGSKA (reference sequence). The CDR3 loop reads CSASGGFADTQYF. CDR3 DNA: TGCAGTGCTAGCGGCGGGTTCGCAGATACGCAGTATTTT.

The gene calls are TRBV20-1 and TRBJ2-3; 10 positions match TRBD2. The CDR3 has 15 residues. V shed 2 bases and J 5 bases; nucleotides not matched to a gene: 7. Germline loops: CDR1 DFQATT, CDR2 SNEGSKA (reference sequence). The CDR3 region has the DNA TGCAGTGCTAGATCAGGACTAGCGGTGAGAGATACGCAGTATTTT. This translates into CSARSGLAVRDTQYF.

V usage is TRBV12-3 or TRBV12-4 and J usage is TRBJ2-5, with D possibly matching TRBD2 (6 bases). The V gene lost 6 bases and the J gene lost 4 bases, with 18 bases spanning the gap. CDR3 length equals 15 residues. CDR3 DNA sequence: TGTGCCAGCAGGGAGGCTCGGGGGAAGGGAGAGACCCAGTACTTC. As protein: CASREARGKGETQYF.

The chain carries TRBV5-1 and TRBJ2-3, with 14 bases that match TRBD2. Germline trimming cut 4 bases from V and 1 base from J; bases unmatched to any gene: 2. Germline V gene lookup returns CDR1 SGHRS and CDR2 YFSETQ. This CDR3 contains 16 residues. CDR3 loop: CASSAGLAGGTDTQYF. The DNA for the CDR3 is TGCGCCAGCAGCGCGGGACTAGCGGGAGGCACAGATACGCAGTATTTT.

This clonotype was seen only once. The rearrangement joins TRBV19 to TRBJ1-5; D ambiguous. This CDR3 comprises 16 residues. V was cut by 0 bases and J by 2 bases, with 11 bases left in between. Per the germline V gene, CDR1 is LNHDA and CDR2 is SQIVND (reference sequence). CDR3 in amino acids: CASSIDRVVGNQPQHF. The DNA of the CDR3 is TGTGCCAGTAGTATAGATCGAGTAGTGGGCAATCAGCCCCAGCATTTT.

The genes are TRBV20-1 and TRBJ1-1; D not resolved. The V gene lost 0 bases and the J gene lost 6 bases, with 5 bases spanning the gap. This CDR3 comprises 11 residues. The germline V gene has CDR1 DFQATT and CDR2 SNEGSKA (reference sequence). The CDR3 DNA sequence: TGCAGTGCTAGAGATGCCTCTGAAGCTTTCTTT. The encoded protein is CSARDASEAFF.

The CDR3 reads CASRRGVRLNEQFF. Here the CDR3 DNA reads TGTGCAAGTCGCAGGGGTGTTCGTTTGAATGAGCAGTTCTTC. This chain uses TRBV12-2 with TRBJ2-1; the listed D gene, TRBD1, was not tested against the DNA. TRBV12-2 is a known pseudogene. The CDR3 has 14 residues.

The rearrangement joins TRBV24-1 to TRBJ2-7; D may be TRBD1 or TRBD2 (9 bases each). The V end lost 1 base, the J end lost 5 bases, and 29 bases lay between the germline ends. Looked up from germline, CDR1 is KGHDR and CDR2 is SFDVKD. The CDR3 length is 20 residues. The CDR3 DNA is TGTGCCACCAGTGATTTATACAGGGGGCCATCGGGACTAGCCCCCAACGAGCAGTACTTC. Its translation: CATSDLYRGPSGLAPNEQYF.

The V call is TRBV12-3 or TRBV12-4, the J call TRBJ1-1; D is uncertain. The CDR3 runs 14 residues. Trimming removed 1 base from V and 1 base from J, with 7 bases in between. The CDR3 DNA sequence: TGTGCCAGCAGTTTAGGGGTGGGGAACACTGAAGCTTTCTTT. The encoded protein is CASSLGVGNTEAFF.

This clonotype was detected only once. The rearrangement uses TRBV20-1 and TRBJ2-1, with 9 positions matching TRBD2. Per the germline V gene, CDR1 is DFQATT and CDR2 is SNEGSKA (reference sequence). The CDR3 covers 17 residues. V gave up 4 bases and J gave up 5 bases; unmatched junction bases: 15. The DNA of the CDR3 is TGCAGTGCTAATGGACGGGAACTAGCGGGTCTTGACAATGAGCAGTTCTTC. Its protein product is CSANGRELAGLDNEQFF.

The J gene is TRBJ2-2, the V gene TRBV18; a weak D match, TRBD2 (5 bases). The germline CDR1 and CDR2 sequences are KGHSH and LQKENI. The CDR3 is made up of 15 amino acids. The V end lost 2 bases, the J end lost 0 bases, and 7 bases lay between the germline ends. CDR3 residues: CASSPELANTGELFF. For the CDR3, the DNA is TGTGCCAGCTCACCAGAACTAGCGAACACCGGGGAGCTGTTTTTT.

V gene TRBV7-2 combines with J gene TRBJ1-1; D gene ambiguous. Looked up from germline, CDR1 is SGHTA and CDR2 is FQGNSA. The V end was cut by 7 bases, the J end by 8 bases, with 17 bases between. The CDR3 is 13 amino acids. CDR3 in DNA: TGTGCCAGCACTCCGGGAAATAGCCTCGAAGCTTTCTTT. Its protein product is CASTPGNSLEAFF.

In this sample, this clonotype turned up once. V and J are TRBV7-6 and TRBJ1-1, with TRBD1 identical over 8 bases. Germline V lookup: CDR1 SGHVS, CDR2 FNYEAQ. The V segment lost 4 bases and the J segment 4 bases; nucleotides outside the gene matches: 5. This CDR3 comprises 14 residues. The CDR3 DNA follows: TGTGCCAGCAGCTCCCCCACAGGGGGCACTGAAGCTTTCTTT. This codes for CASSSPTGGTEAFF.